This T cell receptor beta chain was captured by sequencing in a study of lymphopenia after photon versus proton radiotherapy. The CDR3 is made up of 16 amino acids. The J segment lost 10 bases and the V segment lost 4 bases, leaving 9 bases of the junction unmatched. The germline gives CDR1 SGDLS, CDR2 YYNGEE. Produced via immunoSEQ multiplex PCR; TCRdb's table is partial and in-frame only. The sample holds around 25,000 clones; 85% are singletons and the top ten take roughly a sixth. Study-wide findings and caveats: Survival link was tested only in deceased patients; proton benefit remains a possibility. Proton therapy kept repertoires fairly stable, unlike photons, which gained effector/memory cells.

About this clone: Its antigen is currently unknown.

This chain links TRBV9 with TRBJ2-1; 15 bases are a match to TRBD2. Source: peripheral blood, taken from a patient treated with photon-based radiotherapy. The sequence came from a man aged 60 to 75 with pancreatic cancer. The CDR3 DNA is TGTGCCAGCAGCACCTGGACTAGCGGGGGGGCTCAAGAGCAGTTCTTC. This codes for CASSTWTSGGAQEQFF.